A selection of T cell receptor beta chains follows, all from one sample in a study of shared clonotypes between healthy human individuals. Produced via immunoSEQ multiplex PCR; TCRdb's table is partial and in-frame only. The data show 1.5 million to 2.5 million clones, approximately 94% seen once. What was sequenced was naive CD8+ T cells sorted from blood. The receptor source for this set is a man younger than 35 in good health. Each CDR3 is given with its conserved first and last residue. Fields, in order: J gene, clone size, D gene, V gene, CDR3 DNA, CDR3 protein. D genes are given only for firm matches. Clone size is given for some rows only: seen once, a few or many times, or a class if the clone is expanded.

j_gene: TRBJ2-2; abundance: .; d_gene: .; v_gene: TRBV7-6; CDR3nt: TGTGCCAGCAGCGAACTAGTGCCCGGGGAGCTGTTTTTT; CDR3aa: CASSELVPGELFF
j_gene: TRBJ2-1; abundance: .; d_gene: .; v_gene: TRBV6-1; CDR3nt: TGTGCCAACCTTAGGAGTAGCACCTACAATGAGCAGTTCTTC; CDR3aa: CANLRSSTYNEQFF
j_gene: TRBJ1-1; abundance: .; d_gene: TRBD1; v_gene: TRBV27; CDR3nt: TGTGCCAGCAGTGCCTCGACAGGGGATCTGACAGTTGAAGCTTTCTTT; CDR3aa: CASSASTGDLTVEAFF
j_gene: TRBJ2-7; abundance: .; d_gene: .; v_gene: TRBV5-8; CDR3nt: TGTGCCAGCACCGTGGCGGATAGCTCCTACGAGCAGTACTTC; CDR3aa: CASTVADSSYEQYF
j_gene: TRBJ2-7; abundance: .; d_gene: .; v_gene: TRBV27; CDR3nt: TGTGCCAGCAGTTTTGGGCCCCTCCCCGAGCAGTACTTC; CDR3aa: CASSFGPLPEQYF
j_gene: TRBJ2-3; abundance: .; d_gene: .; v_gene: TRBV9; CDR3nt: TGTGCCAGCAGCGTTGAAGGTCCCGGCACAGATACGCAGTATTTT; CDR3aa: CASSVEGPGTDTQYF
j_gene: TRBJ2-1; abundance: .; d_gene: .; v_gene: TRBV5-4; CDR3nt: TGTGCCAGCAGCGGGAGAAGTGAGCAGTTCTTC; CDR3aa: CASSGRSEQFF
j_gene: TRBJ2-5; abundance: .; d_gene: .; v_gene: TRBV7-9; CDR3nt: TGTGCCAGCAGCTACGGTCTTCAGGGGGAGACCCAGTACTTC; CDR3aa: CASSYGLQGETQYF
j_gene: TRBJ2-7; abundance: .; d_gene: .; v_gene: TRBV5-6; CDR3nt: TGTGCCAGCACCCCCCGTGGAAGCTACGAGCAGTACTTC; CDR3aa: CASTPRGSYEQYF
j_gene: TRBJ2-7; abundance: .; d_gene: .; v_gene: TRBV28; CDR3nt: TGTGCCAGCAGCGATCCGGACTACGAGCAGTACTTC; CDR3aa: CASSDPDYEQYF
j_gene: TRBJ2-1; abundance: once; d_gene: TRBD2; v_gene: TRBV2; CDR3nt: TGTGCCAGCAGTACTCAAACTAGCGGGCCTAGGGACAATGAGCAGTTCTTC; CDR3aa: CASSTQTSGPRDNEQFF
j_gene: TRBJ2-1; abundance: .; d_gene: .; v_gene: TRBV7-9; CDR3nt: TGTGCCAGCAGCTCGCGGACGCTCGTTGATGAGCAGTTCTTC; CDR3aa: CASSSRTLVDEQFF
j_gene: TRBJ1-6; abundance: once; d_gene: .; v_gene: TRBV4-1; CDR3nt: TGCGCCAGCAGCCAAGGGGGGGAGCATTCTTATAATTCACCCCTCCACTTT; CDR3aa: CASSQGGEHSYNSPLHF
j_gene: TRBJ2-1; abundance: .; d_gene: TRBD2; v_gene: TRBV7-9; CDR3nt: TGTGCCAGCAGCTCTGAACTAGCGGGGGGGCTCAATGAGCAGTTCTTC; CDR3aa: CASSSELAGGLNEQFF
j_gene: TRBJ1-6; abundance: once; d_gene: .; v_gene: TRBV6-1; CDR3nt: TGTGCCAGCAGTGACCGGGACGGGCCCGGGCCCCTCCACTTT; CDR3aa: CASSDRDGPGPLHF
j_gene: TRBJ1-3; abundance: .; d_gene: TRBD1; v_gene: TRBV28; CDR3nt: TGTGCCAGCAGGCTACAGGGGTCTGGAAACACCATATATTTT; CDR3aa: CASRLQGSGNTIYF
j_gene: TRBJ2-3; abundance: .; d_gene: TRBD1; v_gene: TRBV5-1; CDR3nt: TGCGCCAGCAGCTTGCGGGACAGCACATCAGATACGCAGTATTTT; CDR3aa: CASSLRDSTSDTQYF
j_gene: TRBJ2-7; abundance: .; d_gene: TRBD2; v_gene: TRBV4-1; CDR3nt: TGCGCCAGCAGCCAAGGCCCACTTCGCGGGGGGCCCTACGAGCAGTACTTC; CDR3aa: CASSQGPLRGGPYEQYF
j_gene: TRBJ2-1; abundance: .; d_gene: .; v_gene: TRBV5-1; CDR3nt: TGCGCCAGCAGCTTGCTAGGTAATGAGCAGTTCTTC; CDR3aa: CASSLLGNEQFF
j_gene: TRBJ1-1; abundance: .; d_gene: .; v_gene: TRBV9; CDR3nt: TGTGCCAGCAGCGTAGCAGGGTCCGACACTGAAGCTTTCTTT; CDR3aa: CASSVAGSDTEAFF
j_gene: TRBJ2-1; abundance: .; d_gene: TRBD2; v_gene: TRBV4-3; CDR3nt: TGCGCCAGCAGCCAATCACTTAGCGGGAAGGGTGTAGGTGAGCAGTTCTTC; CDR3aa: CASSQSLSGKGVGEQFF
j_gene: TRBJ1-1; abundance: .; d_gene: TRBD1; v_gene: TRBV5-1; CDR3nt: TGCGCCAGCAGCTTGGAGGCGCAGGGGGGGTACACTGAAGCTTTCTTT; CDR3aa: CASSLEAQGGYTEAFF
j_gene: TRBJ1-1; abundance: .; d_gene: TRBD1; v_gene: TRBV4-1; CDR3nt: TGCGCCAGCAGTCACAGGGGGGAAAACACTGAAGCTTTCTTT; CDR3aa: CASSHRGENTEAFF
j_gene: TRBJ2-7; abundance: .; d_gene: .; v_gene: TRBV6-6; CDR3nt: TGTGCCAGCAGTTTCAACCCGCAGTACTTC; CDR3aa: CASSFNPQYF
j_gene: TRBJ2-6; abundance: .; d_gene: .; v_gene: TRBV19; CDR3nt: TGTGCCAGTAGTTCAGACTCCTCTGGGGCCAACGTCCTGACTTTC; CDR3aa: CASSSDSSGANVLTF
j_gene: TRBJ2-2; abundance: .; d_gene: TRBD2; v_gene: TRBV4-3; CDR3nt: TGCGCCAGCAGCCAAGAAGGCCTAGCGGCGAACACCGGGGAGCTGTTTTTT; CDR3aa: CASSQEGLAANTGELFF
j_gene: TRBJ2-3; abundance: .; d_gene: TRBD2; v_gene: TRBV6-5; CDR3nt: TGTGCCAGCAGTTACTCGCGGGGGGGCCGAACAGATACGCAGTATTTT; CDR3aa: CASSYSRGGRTDTQYF
j_gene: TRBJ2-5; abundance: .; d_gene: .; v_gene: TRBV5-1; CDR3nt: TGCGCCAGCAGCTTGGAAGGGGGATACCAAGAGACCCAGTACTTC; CDR3aa: CASSLEGGYQETQYF
j_gene: TRBJ1-1; abundance: .; d_gene: .; v_gene: TRBV19; CDR3nt: TGTGCCAGTAGTATTGGGGGGAACACTGAAGCTTTCTTT; CDR3aa: CASSIGGNTEAFF
j_gene: TRBJ2-7; abundance: .; d_gene: .; v_gene: TRBV13; CDR3nt: TGTGCCAGCAGCTTAGGCGACAGGCGCGAGCAGTACTTC; CDR3aa: CASSLGDRREQYF
j_gene: TRBJ2-3; abundance: .; d_gene: .; v_gene: TRBV29-1; CDR3nt: TGCAGCGTTGAAGATCAGGGCGCTTCCACAGATACGCAGTATTTT; CDR3aa: CSVEDQGASTDTQYF
j_gene: TRBJ2-5; abundance: once; d_gene: .; v_gene: TRBV5-1; CDR3nt: TGCGCCAGCAGCTTGGACGTAGGGGAGACCCAGTACTTC; CDR3aa: CASSLDVGETQYF
j_gene: TRBJ1-5; abundance: .; d_gene: .; v_gene: TRBV9; CDR3nt: TGTGCCAGCAGCTCGACCCTGGTTTGTCAGCCCCAGCATTTT; CDR3aa: CASSSTLVCQPQHF
j_gene: TRBJ2-7; abundance: .; d_gene: TRBD1; v_gene: TRBV28; CDR3nt: TGTGCCAGCAGTTCGCCCGGACAGGGGGTCTACGAGCAGTACTTC; CDR3aa: CASSSPGQGVYEQYF
j_gene: TRBJ2-7; abundance: .; d_gene: TRBD1; v_gene: TRBV5-6; CDR3nt: TGTGCCAGCGGAATACAGGGGCCCTCCTACGAGCAGTACTTC; CDR3aa: CASGIQGPSYEQYF
j_gene: TRBJ2-1; abundance: .; d_gene: TRBD2; v_gene: TRBV5-5; CDR3nt: TGTGCCAGCAGCCTGGGACTAGGCTACAATGAGCAGTTCTTC; CDR3aa: CASSLGLGYNEQFF
j_gene: TRBJ2-3; abundance: .; d_gene: TRBD2; v_gene: TRBV11-3; CDR3nt: TGTGCCAGCAGCCCCGGGACTAGCGGTACGCAGTATTTT; CDR3aa: CASSPGTSGTQYF
j_gene: TRBJ2-5; abundance: .; d_gene: TRBD1; v_gene: TRBV6-6; CDR3nt: TGTGCCAGCAGTGACCGGGACAGGGGAGAGACCCAGTACTTC; CDR3aa: CASSDRDRGETQYF
j_gene: TRBJ2-7; abundance: .; d_gene: .; v_gene: TRBV5-1; CDR3nt: TGCGCCAGCAGCTTGTCCGTGGACTCTAGCTCCTACGAGCAGTACTTC; CDR3aa: CASSLSVDSSSYEQYF
j_gene: TRBJ2-7; abundance: .; d_gene: .; v_gene: TRBV21-1; CDR3nt: TGTGCCAGCAGCAAAGGGGACAGGGTAGGATACGAGCAGTACTTC; CDR3aa: CASSKGDRVGYEQYF
j_gene: TRBJ2-1; abundance: .; d_gene: .; v_gene: TRBV19; CDR3nt: TGTGCCAGTATGTCTCAGCCCAATGAGCAGTTCTTC; CDR3aa: CASMSQPNEQFF
j_gene: TRBJ1-2; abundance: .; d_gene: .; v_gene: TRBV27; CDR3nt: TGTGCCAGCAGTTTCCCCGTTGAGGGGTCCCCTACGTGGTATGGCTACACCTTC; CDR3aa: CASSFPVEGSPTWYGYTF
j_gene: TRBJ1-3; abundance: .; d_gene: .; v_gene: TRBV6-5; CDR3nt: TGTGCCAGCAGTCCAGGGATGGGAAACACCATATATTTT; CDR3aa: CASSPGMGNTIYF
j_gene: TRBJ2-7; abundance: .; d_gene: .; v_gene: TRBV12-5; CDR3nt: TGTGCTAGTGGTTTGGGGGCACTCAACGAGCAGTACTTC; CDR3aa: CASGLGALNEQYF
j_gene: TRBJ2-7; abundance: .; d_gene: TRBD1; v_gene: TRBV15; CDR3nt: TGTGCCACCAGCAGAGACCAGACAGGGGGCTACGAGCAGTACTTC; CDR3aa: CATSRDQTGGYEQYF
j_gene: TRBJ1-1; abundance: .; d_gene: .; v_gene: TRBV5-6; CDR3nt: TGTGCCAGCAGCTTGAACAGATTCCCCACTGAAGCTTTCTTT; CDR3aa: CASSLNRFPTEAFF
j_gene: TRBJ2-5; abundance: .; d_gene: TRBD2; v_gene: TRBV9; CDR3nt: TGTGCCAGCAGCGTCCACCGGGCCCAGCGGGATGTGGCCCAGTACTTC; CDR3aa: CASSVHRAQRDVAQYF
j_gene: TRBJ2-7; abundance: once; d_gene: .; v_gene: TRBV27; CDR3nt: TGTGCCAGCAGTTTATTACAGGGGGAGGGCGAGCAGTACTTC; CDR3aa: CASSLLQGEGEQYF
j_gene: TRBJ2-1; abundance: .; d_gene: .; v_gene: TRBV27; CDR3nt: TGTGCCAGCAGTTTTGGAGGGGTTGACGCCTACAATGAGCAGTTCTTC; CDR3aa: CASSFGGVDAYNEQFF
j_gene: TRBJ2-7; abundance: .; d_gene: .; v_gene: TRBV21-1; CDR3nt: TGTGCCAGCAGCAAACTACACAGGGGTGCCTACGAGCAGTACTTC; CDR3aa: CASSKLHRGAYEQYF
j_gene: TRBJ1-1; abundance: .; d_gene: TRBD1; v_gene: TRBV11-2; CDR3nt: TGTGCCAGCAGCTTAGGCCCCTACAGGGGGCAATACACTGAAGCTTTCTTT; CDR3aa: CASSLGPYRGQYTEAFF
j_gene: TRBJ2-2; abundance: .; d_gene: .; v_gene: TRBV4-1; CDR3nt: TGCGCCAGCAGCCAAGGGGGGTACCGGGCCGGGGAGCTGTTTTTT; CDR3aa: CASSQGGYRAGELFF
j_gene: TRBJ2-7; abundance: .; d_gene: TRBD1; v_gene: TRBV29-1; CDR3nt: TGCAGCGTCGCGACAGGGTACTACGAGCAGTACTTC; CDR3aa: CSVATGYYEQYF
j_gene: TRBJ2-3; abundance: .; d_gene: TRBD2; v_gene: TRBV7-9; CDR3nt: TGTGCCAGCAGCCTCGCGATAGCGGGAGAAACAGATACGCAGTATTTT; CDR3aa: CASSLAIAGETDTQYF
j_gene: TRBJ2-3; abundance: .; d_gene: .; v_gene: TRBV6-1; CDR3nt: TGTGCCAGCAGTGATCCCCCGGCGGGGATCACAGATACGCAGTATTTT; CDR3aa: CASSDPPAGITDTQYF
j_gene: TRBJ2-5; abundance: .; d_gene: TRBD1; v_gene: TRBV6-5; CDR3nt: TGTGCCAGCAGTACTGGGACAGGCCTCCAAGAGACCCAGTACTTC; CDR3aa: CASSTGTGLQETQYF
j_gene: TRBJ2-7; abundance: .; d_gene: TRBD1; v_gene: TRBV7-2; CDR3nt: TGTGCCAGCAGCTGGGCCGGGACAGGGGACTACGAGCAGTACTTC; CDR3aa: CASSWAGTGDYEQYF
j_gene: TRBJ1-1; abundance: .; d_gene: .; v_gene: TRBV6-5; CDR3nt: TGTGCCAGCAAACCCAACCTCGGGGGGAACACTGAAGCTTTCTTT; CDR3aa: CASKPNLGGNTEAFF
j_gene: TRBJ1-2; abundance: .; d_gene: .; v_gene: TRBV19; CDR3nt: TGTGCCAGTAGTATACCCCGGGAGGCTAACTATGGCTACACCTTC; CDR3aa: CASSIPREANYGYTF